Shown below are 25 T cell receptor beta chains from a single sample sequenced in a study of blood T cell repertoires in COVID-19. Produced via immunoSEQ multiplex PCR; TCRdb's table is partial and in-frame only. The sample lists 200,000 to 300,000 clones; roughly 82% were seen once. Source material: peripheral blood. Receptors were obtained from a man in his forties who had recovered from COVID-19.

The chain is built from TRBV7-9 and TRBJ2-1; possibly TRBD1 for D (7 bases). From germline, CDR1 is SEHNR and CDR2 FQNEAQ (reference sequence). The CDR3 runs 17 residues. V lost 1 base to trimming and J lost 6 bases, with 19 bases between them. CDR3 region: CASSLEGRGELRNEQFF. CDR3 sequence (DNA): TGTGCCAGCAGCTTAGAAGGCAGGGGGGAACTACGCAATGAGCAGTTCTTC.

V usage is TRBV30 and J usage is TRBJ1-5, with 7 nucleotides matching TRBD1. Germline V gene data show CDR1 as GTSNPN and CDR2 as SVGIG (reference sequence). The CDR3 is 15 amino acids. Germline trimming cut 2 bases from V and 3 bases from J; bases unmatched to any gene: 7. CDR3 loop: CAWSTGQGVNQPQHF. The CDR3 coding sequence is TGTGCCTGGAGTACGGGGCAGGGGGTCAATCAGCCCCAGCATTTT.

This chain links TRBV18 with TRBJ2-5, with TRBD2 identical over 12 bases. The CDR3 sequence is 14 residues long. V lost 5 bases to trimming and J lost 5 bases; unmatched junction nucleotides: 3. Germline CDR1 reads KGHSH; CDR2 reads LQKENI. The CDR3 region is CASSRLAGEETQYF. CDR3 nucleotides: TGTGCCAGCTCAAGACTAGCGGGAGAGGAGACCCAGTACTTC.

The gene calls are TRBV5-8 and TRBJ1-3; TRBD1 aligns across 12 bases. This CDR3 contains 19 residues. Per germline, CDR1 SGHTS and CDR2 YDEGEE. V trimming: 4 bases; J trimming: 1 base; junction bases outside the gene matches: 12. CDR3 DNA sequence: TGTGCCAGCAGCCCGGCCGGGACAGGGGGCCTAGGGTCTGGAAACACCATATATTTT. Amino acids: CASSPAGTGGLGSGNTIYF.

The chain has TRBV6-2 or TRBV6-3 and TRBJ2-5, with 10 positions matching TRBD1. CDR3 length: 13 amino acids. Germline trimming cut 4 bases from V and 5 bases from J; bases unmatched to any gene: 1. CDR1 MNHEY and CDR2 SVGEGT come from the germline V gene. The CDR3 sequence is CASSLDRGETQYF. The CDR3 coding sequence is TGTGCCAGCAGTTTGGACAGGGGGGAGACCCAGTACTTC.

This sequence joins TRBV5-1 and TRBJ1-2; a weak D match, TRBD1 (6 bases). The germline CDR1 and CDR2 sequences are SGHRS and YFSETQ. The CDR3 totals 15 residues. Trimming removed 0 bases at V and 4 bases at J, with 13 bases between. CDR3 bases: TGCGCCAGCAGCTTGGAAGGGACAAGCCCCTATGGCTACACCTTC. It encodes CASSLEGTSPYGYTF.

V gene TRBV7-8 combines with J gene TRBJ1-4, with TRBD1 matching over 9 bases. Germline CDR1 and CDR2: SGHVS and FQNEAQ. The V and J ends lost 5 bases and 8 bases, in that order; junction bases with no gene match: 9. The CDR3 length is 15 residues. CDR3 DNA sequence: TGTGCCAGCAGCGCCCCCGGGACAGGGAGAGAAAAACTGTTTTTT. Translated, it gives CASSAPGTGREKLFF.

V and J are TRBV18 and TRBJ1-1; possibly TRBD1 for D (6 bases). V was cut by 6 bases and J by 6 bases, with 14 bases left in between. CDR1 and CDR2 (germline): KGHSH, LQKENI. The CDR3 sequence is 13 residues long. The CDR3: CASSRRTVPEAFF. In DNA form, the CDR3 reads TGTGCCAGCTCGCGCAGGACAGTCCCTGAAGCTTTCTTT.

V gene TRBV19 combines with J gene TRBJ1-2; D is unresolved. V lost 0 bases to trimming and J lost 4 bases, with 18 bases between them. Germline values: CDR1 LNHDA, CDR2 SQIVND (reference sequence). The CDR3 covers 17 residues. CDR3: CASSIEGLTKSLYGYTF. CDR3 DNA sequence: TGTGCCAGTAGTATAGAGGGCCTTACAAAAAGCCTCTATGGCTACACCTTC.

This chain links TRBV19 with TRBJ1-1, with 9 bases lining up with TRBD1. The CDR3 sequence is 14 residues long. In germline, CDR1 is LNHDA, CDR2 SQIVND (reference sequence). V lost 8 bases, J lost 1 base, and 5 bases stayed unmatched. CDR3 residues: CASHRTGANTEAFF. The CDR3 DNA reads TGTGCCAGTCACCGGACAGGGGCGAACACTGAAGCTTTCTTT.

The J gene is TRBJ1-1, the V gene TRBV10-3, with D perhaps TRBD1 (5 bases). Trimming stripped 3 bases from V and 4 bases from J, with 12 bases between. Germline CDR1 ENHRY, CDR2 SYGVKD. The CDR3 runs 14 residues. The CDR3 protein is CAISERGIGTEAFF. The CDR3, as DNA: TGTGCCATCAGTGAACGGGGGATTGGCACTGAAGCTTTCTTT.

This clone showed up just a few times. The CDR3 sequence is CASSPPGTVFYEQYF. CDR3 in DNA: TGTGCCAGCAGCCCCCCCGGCACAGTTTTCTACGAGCAGTACTTC. The chain combines TRBV11-2 with TRBJ2-7, with unresolved D. Germline V gives CDR1 SGHAT, CDR2 FQNNGV. Deletions cut 5 bases from V and 3 bases from J, with 17 bases between. This CDR3 contains 15 residues.

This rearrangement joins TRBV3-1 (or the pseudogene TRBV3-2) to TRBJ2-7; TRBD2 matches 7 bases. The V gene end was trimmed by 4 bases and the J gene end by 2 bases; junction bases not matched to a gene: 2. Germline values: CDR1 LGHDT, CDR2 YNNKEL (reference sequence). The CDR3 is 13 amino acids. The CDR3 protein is CASSLSGTYEQYF. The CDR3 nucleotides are TGTGCCAGCAGCCTGAGCGGGACCTACGAGCAGTACTTC.

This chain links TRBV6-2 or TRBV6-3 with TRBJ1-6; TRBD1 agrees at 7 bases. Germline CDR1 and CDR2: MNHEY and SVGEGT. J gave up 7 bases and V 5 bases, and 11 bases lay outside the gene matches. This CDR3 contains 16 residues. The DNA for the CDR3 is TGTGCCAGCAGTGTGGACAGGAGGGGTTGGAATTCACCCCTCCACTTT. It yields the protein CASSVDRRGWNSPLHF.

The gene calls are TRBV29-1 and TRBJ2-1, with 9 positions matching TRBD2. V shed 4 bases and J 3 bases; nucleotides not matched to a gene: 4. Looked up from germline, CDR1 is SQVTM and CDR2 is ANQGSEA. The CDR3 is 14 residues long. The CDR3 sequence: CSVVWRGGYNEQFF. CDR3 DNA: TGCAGCGTTGTTTGGCGGGGGGGCTACAATGAGCAGTTCTTC.

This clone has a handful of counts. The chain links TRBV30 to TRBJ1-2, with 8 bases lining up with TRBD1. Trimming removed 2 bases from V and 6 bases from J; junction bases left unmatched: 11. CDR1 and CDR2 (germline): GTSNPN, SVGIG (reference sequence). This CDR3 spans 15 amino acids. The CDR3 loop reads CAWSRGTGGVDGYTF. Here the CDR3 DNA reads TGTGCCTGGAGTCGAGGGACAGGAGGTGTGGATGGCTACACCTTC.

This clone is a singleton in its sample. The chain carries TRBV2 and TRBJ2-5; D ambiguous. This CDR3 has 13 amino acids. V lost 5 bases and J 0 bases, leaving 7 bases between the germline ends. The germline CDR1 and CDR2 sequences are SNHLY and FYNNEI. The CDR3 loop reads CASSSRYQETQYF. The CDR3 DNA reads TGTGCCAGCAGTTCCCGGTACCAAGAGACCCAGTACTTC.

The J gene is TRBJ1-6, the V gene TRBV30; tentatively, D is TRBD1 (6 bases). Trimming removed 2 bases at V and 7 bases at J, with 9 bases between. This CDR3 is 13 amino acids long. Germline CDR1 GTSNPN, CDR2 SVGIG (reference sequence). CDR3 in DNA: TGTGCCTGGAGTACAGGGCCCAATTCACCCCTCCACTTT. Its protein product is CAWSTGPNSPLHF.

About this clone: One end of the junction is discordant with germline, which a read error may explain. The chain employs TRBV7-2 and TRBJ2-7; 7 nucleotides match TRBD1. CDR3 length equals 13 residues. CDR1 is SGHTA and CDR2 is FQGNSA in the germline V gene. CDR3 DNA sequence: TGTGCCAGCAGCTTAGGACGGGACAGTCAGAAGTCCTTC. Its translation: CASSLGRDSQKSF.

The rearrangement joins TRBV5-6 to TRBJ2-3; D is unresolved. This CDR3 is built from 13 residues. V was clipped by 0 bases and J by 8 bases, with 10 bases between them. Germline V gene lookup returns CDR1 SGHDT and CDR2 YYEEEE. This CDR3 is CASSLVLLFTQYF. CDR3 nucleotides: TGTGCCAGCAGCTTGGTTCTTCTCTTTACGCAGTATTTT.

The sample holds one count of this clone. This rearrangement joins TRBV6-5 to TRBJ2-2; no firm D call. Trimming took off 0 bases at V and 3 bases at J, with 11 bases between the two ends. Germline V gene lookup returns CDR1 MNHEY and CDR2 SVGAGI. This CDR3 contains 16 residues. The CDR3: CASSYSIGGDTGELFF. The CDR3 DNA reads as TGTGCCAGCAGTTACTCGATAGGTGGAGACACCGGGGAGCTGTTTTTT.

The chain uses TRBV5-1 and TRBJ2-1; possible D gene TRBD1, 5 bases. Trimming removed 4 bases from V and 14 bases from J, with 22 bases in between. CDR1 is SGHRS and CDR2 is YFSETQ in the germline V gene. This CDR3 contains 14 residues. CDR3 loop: CASSPLTGEGIKFF. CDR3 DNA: TGCGCCAGCAGCCCCCTTACAGGAGAAGGCATTAAGTTCTTC. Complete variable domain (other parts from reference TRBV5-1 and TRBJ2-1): KAGVTQTPRYLIKTRGQQVTLSCSPISGHRSVSWYQQTPGQGLQFLFEYFSETQRNKGNFPGRFSGRQFSNSRSEMNVSTLELGDSALYLCASSPLTGEGIKFFGPGTRLTVL.

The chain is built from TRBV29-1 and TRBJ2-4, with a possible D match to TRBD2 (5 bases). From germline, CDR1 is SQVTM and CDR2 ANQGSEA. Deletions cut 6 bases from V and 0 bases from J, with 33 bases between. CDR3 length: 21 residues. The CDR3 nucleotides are TGCAGCGTGGGTCCAATATCGCTGGTGCGGGTGGGCGGTTTAGCCAAAAACATTCAGTACTTC. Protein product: CSVGPISLVRVGGLAKNIQYF.

The CDR3 DNA follows: TGTGCCAGCAGTGATGAGGTCTCGAACACCGGGGAGCTGTTTTTT. It codes for CASSDEVSNTGELFF. The chain employs TRBV6-4 and TRBJ2-2; no definite D call. The CDR3 has 15 residues. Trimming took off 3 bases at V and 0 bases at J, with 8 bases between the two ends. Germline V gene data show CDR1 as MRHNA and CDR2 as SNTAGT.

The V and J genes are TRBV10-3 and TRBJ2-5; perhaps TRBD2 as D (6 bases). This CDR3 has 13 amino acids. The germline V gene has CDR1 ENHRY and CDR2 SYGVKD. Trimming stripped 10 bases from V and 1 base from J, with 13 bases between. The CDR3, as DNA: TGTGCCACTGCTCGGGACTCCCAAGAGACCCAGTACTTC. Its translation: CATARDSQETQYF.